A selection of T cell receptor beta chains follows, all from one sample in a study of blood T cell repertoires in COVID-19. Clones were read by immunoSEQ multiplex PCR, and TCRdb kept only the in-frame ones, dropping some. Of about 160,000 clones in the sample, approximately 80% are singletons; the top ten hold around 13%. Sequencing input: peripheral blood. The receptors originated from a woman older than 75 with acute or convalescent COVID-19. The CDR3 runs from the conserved cysteine through the conserved F or W. A D gene is named only where the DNA matches it firmly. Size tells how often a clone was seen (once, few, many) or the class of an expanded clone, and some rows leave it out.

d_call j_call v_call clone_size cdr3_aa cdr3_nt
NA TRBJ2-7 TRBV7-9 NA CASGRGRLTYEQYF TGTGCCAGCGGGAGGGGGAGACTTACCTACGAGCAGTACTTC
TRBD1 TRBJ2-1 TRBV5-8 NA CASSRGGQGNEQFF TGTGCCAGCAGCCGGGGGGGACAGGGGAATGAGCAGTTCTTC
NA TRBJ1-3 TRBV10-1 NA CASRGISGNTIYF TGCGCCAGCCGAGGTATCTCTGGAAACACCATATATTTT
TRBD2 TRBJ2-1 TRBV18 NA CASSPETSGSYNEQFF TGTGCCAGCTCACCAGAAACTAGCGGCTCCTACAATGAGCAGTTCTTC
TRBD1 TRBJ2-1 TRBV3-1/TRBV3-2 NA CATRQGGWYNEQFF TGTGCCACAAGACAGGGCGGGTGGTACAATGAGCAGTTCTTC
NA TRBJ1-6 TRBV9 NA CASSVDTGLGAPLHF TGTGCCAGCAGCGTAGATACAGGGCTAGGGGCACCCCTCCACTTT
NA TRBJ1-2 TRBV7-2 NA CASSFYREVGYTF TGTGCCAGCAGCTTTTACAGGGAAGTCGGCTACACCTTC
NA TRBJ1-1 TRBV11-2 once CASSLDGPGTEAFF TGTGCCAGCAGCTTAGATGGCCCAGGGACTGAAGCTTTCTTT
NA TRBJ1-5 TRBV12-5 NA CASGLVTNNQPQHF TGTGCTAGTGGTTTGGTAACAAATAATCAGCCCCAGCATTTT
TRBD2 TRBJ2-7 TRBV11-2 NA CASSLEAGAGEQYF TGTGCCAGCAGCCTTGAAGCGGGGGCGGGGGAGCAGTACTTC
TRBD2 TRBJ2-2 TRBV5-1 NA CASSLRLAGGTNTGELFF TGCGCCAGCAGCTTGAGGCTAGCGGGGGGGACGAACACCGGGGAGCTGTTTTTT
TRBD1 TRBJ1-5 TRBV18 NA CASSVNPGTGGTNQPQHF TGTGCCAGCTCAGTTAACCCCGGGACAGGGGGTACCAATCAGCCCCAGCATTTT
NA TRBJ2-7 TRBV7-8 NA CASSGRDGGFYEQYF TGTGCCAGCAGCGGCCGGGACGGGGGTTTCTACGAGCAGTACTTC
TRBD1 TRBJ1-2 TRBV3-1/TRBV3-2 NA CASSLGQFYGYTF TGTGCCAGCAGCTTGGGACAGTTCTATGGCTACACCTTC
TRBD1 TRBJ1-5 TRBV19 NA CASRKTGGFSNQPQHF TGTGCCAGTAGGAAGACAGGGGGCTTCAGCAATCAGCCCCAGCATTTT
TRBD1 TRBJ2-7 TRBV6-1 NA CASRPTGSSYEQYF TGTGCCAGCAGGCCGACAGGGAGCTCCTACGAGCAGTACTTC
NA TRBJ2-7 TRBV25-1 few CASSDRDTYEQYF TGTGCCAGCAGTGACAGGGATACCTACGAGCAGTACTTC
NA TRBJ1-1 TRBV5-1 NA CASSLIGQSNTEAFF TGCGCCAGCAGCTTAATTGGACAGTCGAACACTGAAGCTTTCTTT
TRBD1 TRBJ2-7 TRBV19 NA CASSIQGAEQYF TGTGCCAGTAGTATACAGGGGGCCGAGCAGTACTTC
NA TRBJ1-3 TRBV12-3/TRBV12-4 NA CASSLRGTIYF TGTGCCAGCAGTCTCCGAGGCACCATATATTTT
TRBD1 TRBJ2-6 TRBV7-8 NA CASGRGLPGANVLTF TGTGCCAGCGGCAGGGGGTTACCTGGGGCCAACGTCCTGACTTTC
NA TRBJ1-1 TRBV7-8 few CASSPRTATRGTEAFF TGTGCCAGCAGCCCCCGGACAGCTACTCGGGGCACTGAAGCTTTCTTT
TRBD1 TRBJ1-2 TRBV3-1/TRBV3-2 NA CASSPSLRRQGKGGYTF TGTGCCAGCAGCCCCTCCCTGCGGCGACAGGGGAAGGGTGGCTACACCTTC
NA TRBJ2-5 TRBV4-1 NA CASSQGRSGETQYF TGCGCCAGCAGCCAAGGCCGCTCAGGGGAGACCCAGTACTTC
TRBD2 TRBJ2-3 TRBV6-5 NA CASRRAGVLTDTQYF TGTGCCAGCAGGAGAGCGGGAGTCTTAACAGATACGCAGTATTTT
TRBD1 TRBJ2-4 TRBV28 NA CASRRQGGNIQYF TGTGCCAGCAGACGACAGGGGGGGAACATTCAGTACTTC
NA TRBJ2-1 TRBV6-5 few CASSPRQYNEQFF TGTGCCAGCAGTCCCCGACAGTACAATGAGCAGTTCTTC
NA TRBJ1-5 TRBV4-1 once CASSQAGGGGRNQPQHF TGCGCCAGCAGCCAAGCAGGCGGGGGCGGGCGCAATCAGCCCCAGCATTTT
NA TRBJ1-1 TRBV25-1 once CAGSARGNTEAFF TGTGCCGGCAGTGCAAGGGGGAACACTGAAGCTTTCTTT
TRBD1 TRBJ1-1 TRBV19 NA CASSPHTGTGGDTEAFF TGTGCCAGTAGTCCCCACACGGGGACAGGGGGCGATACTGAAGCTTTCTTT
TRBD2 TRBJ2-1 TRBV5-1 few CASSLASGRYNEQFF TGCGCCAGCAGCTTGGCTAGCGGGAGGTACAATGAGCAGTTCTTC
TRBD1 TRBJ1-2 TRBV27 NA CASSPAGTGGASYGYTF TGTGCCAGCAGTCCCGCAGGGACAGGGGGCGCAAGCTATGGCTACACCTTC
NA TRBJ1-2 TRBV12-3/TRBV12-4 NA CASSSFTGYGYTF TGTGCCAGCAGCTCCTTTACAGGGTATGGCTACACCTTC
TRBD1 TRBJ1-5 TRBV28 once CASSRTRDRGNQPQHF TGTGCCAGCAGCCGGACTCGGGACAGAGGCAATCAGCCCCAGCATTTT
NA TRBJ2-3 TRBV20-1 NA CSASGQTSTDTQYF TGCAGTGCTAGTGGGCAGACTAGCACAGATACGCAGTATTTT
TRBD1 TRBJ1-5 TRBV6-6 NA CASSWDSHQPQHF TGTGCCAGCAGTTGGGACAGTCATCAGCCCCAGCATTTT
TRBD1 TRBJ1-5 TRBV19 NA CASSQTGGNQPQHF TGTGCCAGTAGTCAGACAGGGGGCAATCAGCCCCAGCATTTT
TRBD2 TRBJ2-1 TRBV19 NA CASSTPLAGSYNEQFF TGTGCCAGTAGTACCCCCTTAGCGGGAAGCTACAATGAGCAGTTCTTC
TRBD1 TRBJ2-7 TRBV15 NA CATSRGGEGGGYEQYF TGTGCCACCAGCAGAGGGGGCGAAGGGGGCGGCTACGAGCAGTACTTC
TRBD1 TRBJ1-2 TRBV9 few CASSGDRERGSFYGYTF TGTGCCAGCAGCGGGGACAGGGAACGAGGTTCGTTCTATGGCTACACCTTC
NA TRBJ1-4 TRBV19 NA CASTSTNREKLFF TGTGCCAGTACCAGTACAAATCGTGAAAAACTGTTTTTT
NA TRBJ1-2 TRBV18 NA CASSLAPAGESYGYTF TGTGCCAGCTCACTCGCCCCAGCAGGGGAGTCCTATGGCTACACCTTC